These T cell receptor beta chains were read from a single sample in a study of T cells after yellow fever vaccination. TCRdb used MiXCR to reprocess the 5' RACE reads, holding one entry per CDR3 protein. The table has about 330,000 distinct CDR3 sequences, approximately 7% seen once. The material was PBMCs, obtained roughly 47 days after the first yellow fever vaccination. All receptors derive from a man aged 18 to 35 who received the YFV17D yellow fever vaccine. Each CDR3 is given with its conserved first and last residue.

>12|TRBV5-1
CASSRNQETQYF
>16|TRBV28
CASSPGTGRYGATQYF
>15|TRBV9
CASSVGQGLTYEQYF
>16|TRBV5-1
CASSLDMGQATYGYTF
>14|TRBV29-1
CSVSPQGAVETQYF
>13|TRBV4-3
CASSQDWGEKLFF
>16|TRBV5-1
CASSPVGQESTDTQYF
>13|TRBV11-3
CASRERPNYGYTF
>15|TRBV9
CASSVGDRGGSPLHF
>15|TRBV6-1
CASSLGQRNTGELFF
>12|TRBV7-2
CASSFYTDTQYF
>16|TRBV15
CATSRGPSGADNEQFF
>14|TRBV12-3/TRBV12-4
CASSFYRMNTEAFF
>15|TRBV5-1
CASSPGTGWTGELFF
>16|TRBV7-2
CASSQGQGGTNQPQHF
>11|TRBV15
CATRNTGELFF
>17|TRBV5-4
CASSLDLSNYNQETQYF
>17|TRBV6-5
CASSYAGWGTLQETQYF
>13|TRBV25-1
CASSGTGPYEQYF
>15|TRBV4-2
CASSQGQGYTDTQYF
>17|TRBV6-2/TRBV6-3
CASSYSTGRAASREQFF
>13|TRBV7-3
CASSPGLASEQFF
>12|TRBV28
CAITDRLNIQYF
>16|TRBV5-1
CASSSDGQPMNTEAFF
>13|TRBV20-1
CSAIDKYNYGYTF
>15|TRBV5-1
CASSLVHGSATEAFF
>14|TRBV7-2
CASSSGTSVNIQYF
>16|TRBV7-2
CASSFTQGIGWNEQFF
>12|TRBV5-4
CASSPDTNTQYF
>14|TRBV4-3
CASSRGTGMYIQYF
>15|TRBV5-5
CASTISGQPDNEQFF